Below, 21 T cell receptor beta chains from the same sample are listed, as sequenced in a study of T cell repertoires in cytomegalovirus infection. TCRdb reprocessed the reads via MiXCR and lists one record per CDR3 protein. The table includes some 200,000 distinct CDR3 sequences, roughly 19% detected once. The sequencing sample was made of PBMCs. The source is a human donor in good health (CMV status not recorded). Some clones in this sample may be carry-over from other donors' samples.

This chain uses TRBV19 with TRBJ2-2; 7 bases match TRBD2. Trimming removed 5 bases from V and 4 bases from J; junction bases left unmatched: 10. From germline, CDR1 is LNHDA and CDR2 SQIVND (reference sequence). CDR3 size: 16 residues. CDR3 nucleotides: TGTGCCAGTAGTGGCGGGAGAAGTGTCTCCACCGGGGAGCTGTTTTTT. Translated, it gives CASSGGRSVSTGELFF.

The rearrangement links TRBV5-6 to TRBJ2-7, with TRBD2 as a possible D gene (6 bases). The CDR3 is 14 amino acids. Trimming took 4 bases from V and 2 from J, leaving 13 bases between them. The germline CDR1 and CDR2 sequences are SGHDT and YYEEEE. CDR3 in DNA: TGTGCCAGCAGCCGGGGGACGGAAGCCTACGAGCAGTACTTC. This encodes CASSRGTEAYEQYF.

This clonotype was observed at least ten times. The J gene is TRBJ1-1, the V gene TRBV7-8; maybe TRBD1 (5 bases). This CDR3 comprises 15 residues. V gave up 4 bases and J gave up 1 base, with 13 bases separating them. Germline CDR1 and CDR2: SGHVS and FQNEAQ. As DNA, the CDR3 is TGTGCCAGCAGCTCCCTGGGGGGGTCGAACACTGAAGCTTTCTTT. This translates into CASSSLGGSNTEAFF.

This clonotype was recorded only once. The rearrangement joins TRBV29-1 to TRBJ2-2, with D unclear. V lost 4 bases and J lost 1, with 10 bases in between. The CDR3 extends over 14 amino acids. Germline CDR1 is SQVTM and CDR2 is ANQGSEA. The CDR3 DNA is TGCAGCGTTGTAGGTGGGGAGAACACCGGGGAGCTGTTTTTT. Amino acid sequence: CSVVGGENTGELFF.

V and J are TRBV19 and TRBJ1-6; D is undetermined. The CDR3 length is 18 residues. Trimming pared 3 bases from V and 0 bases from J, leaving 15 bases between. Germline CDR1 is LNHDA and CDR2 is SQIVND (reference sequence). The CDR3 sequence is CASSIIRRLSSYNSPLHF. The CDR3 DNA follows: TGTGCCAGTAGTATCATCAGGCGACTGAGCTCCTATAATTCACCCCTCCACTTT.

This clonotype came up a few times. J is TRBJ1-1 and V is TRBV5-1; 9 bases line up with TRBD1. The V gene's germline CDR1 is SGHRS and CDR2 YFSETQ. The CDR3 extends over 14 amino acids. V lost 4 bases to trimming and J lost 3 bases; unmatched junction nucleotides: 4. The CDR3 is CASSRGQGDTEAFF. In DNA, the CDR3 is TGCGCCAGCAGCAGGGGACAGGGAGACACTGAAGCTTTCTTT.

This clonotype showed up many times. J is TRBJ1-5 and V is TRBV6-6; 10 positions match TRBD1. CDR1 and CDR2 from the germline V gene are MNHNY and SVGAGI (reference sequence). This CDR3 is 15 amino acids long. V shed 4 bases and J 3 bases; nucleotides not matched to a gene: 3. The CDR3 spells CASSLTGGLNQPQHF. Here the CDR3 DNA reads TGTGCCAGCAGTTTGACAGGGGGCCTCAATCAGCCCCAGCATTTT.

This clonotype was picked up a small number of times. The V gene is TRBV19, the J gene TRBJ1-1, with D maybe TRBD1 (5 bases). V dropped 6 bases and J dropped 10 bases, with 21 bases sitting between them. Germline CDR1 LNHDA, CDR2 SQIVND (reference sequence). The length of the CDR3 is 14 residues. The CDR3 loop is CASSPPGGAKLAFF. CDR3 nucleotide sequence: TGTGCCAGTAGCCCCCCCGGAGGGGCGAAGTTAGCTTTCTTT.

The chain has TRBV4-1 and TRBJ2-1; TRBD2 agrees at 12 bases. Germline V gives CDR1 MGHRA, CDR2 YSYEKL. The CDR3 consists of 18 residues. V shed 0 bases and J 1 base; nucleotides not matched to a gene: 4. Here the CDR3 reads CASSQDLAGGSSYNEQFF. For the CDR3, the DNA is TGCGCCAGCAGCCAAGACCTAGCGGGAGGGTCATCCTACAATGAGCAGTTCTTC.

This clonotype came up many times. Written as DNA, the CDR3 is TGTGCCAGCGGAGGGGGGACTAGCGATGGCACTAGCACAGATACGCAGTATTTT. This gives the protein CASGGGTSDGTSTDTQYF. V and J are TRBV7-9 and TRBJ2-3; 10 nucleotides line up with TRBD2. This CDR3 is built from 18 residues. Unmatched junction bases numbered 14, after V lost 8 bases and J lost 0 bases. CDR1 and CDR2 (germline): SEHNR, FQNEAQ (reference sequence).

There are many counts of this clonotype. The chain couples TRBV7-2 to TRBJ2-6; 8 nucleotides match TRBD2. The germline CDR1 and CDR2 sequences are SGHTA and FQGNSA. V shed 0 bases and J 1 base; nucleotides not matched to a gene: 5. This CDR3 contains 18 residues. Written as DNA, the CDR3 is TGTGCCAGCAGCTTAGCTCTGGCGGGAGGTTCTGGGGCCAACGTCCTGACTTTC. Encoded protein: CASSLALAGGSGANVLTF.

This clonotype has only a few counts. The chain joins TRBV6-5 to TRBJ2-1, with 16 bases lining up with TRBD2. Germline V lookup: CDR1 MNHEY, CDR2 SVGAGI. The J segment lost 12 bases and the V segment lost 5 bases, leaving 7 bases of the junction unmatched. The CDR3 contains 15 residues. CDR3 region: CASSIGTSGGGRQFF. As DNA, the CDR3 is TGTGCCAGCAGTATTGGGACTAGCGGGGGGGGGAGGCAGTTCTTC.

This clonotype has ten or more counts. This chain links TRBV6-1 with TRBJ2-7; no definite D call. This CDR3 comprises 16 residues. V was trimmed by 4 bases and J by 2 bases, leaving 18 bases between them. Per germline, CDR1 MNHNS and CDR2 SASEGT. The CDR3 DNA follows: TGTGCCAGCAGTGCCGCGTCCTTTGGAGCCCCCTACGAGCAGTACTTC. Its translation is CASSAASFGAPYEQYF.

This clonotype appeared many times. J is TRBJ1-5 and V is TRBV7-8, with 9 bases identical to TRBD1. The CDR3 length is 15 residues. Trimming at V came to 5 bases and at J to 5 bases, leaving 7 bases not matched to a gene. The germline V gene encodes CDR1 SGHVS and CDR2 FQNEAQ. The CDR3 DNA sequence: TGTGCCAGCAGCCCGGACAGGGGAAGGGATCAGCCCCAGCATTTT. This codes for CASSPDRGRDQPQHF.

The CDR3: CASSPDGKTYEQYF. The CDR3 DNA reads as TGTGCCAGCAGCCCGGACGGGAAAACCTACGAGCAGTACTTC. The chain employs TRBV7-3 and TRBJ2-7; D possibly corresponds to TRBD2 (5 bases). The CDR3 contains 14 residues. Germline lookup yields CDR1 SGHTA and CDR2 FQGTGA. With 5 bases removed from V and 2 bases from J, the gap between germline ends came to 13 bases. Using reference TRBV7-3 and TRBJ2-7 for the parts outside the CDR3, the full variable domain is GAGVSQTPSNKVTEKGKYVELRCDPISGHTALYWYRQSLGQGPEFLIYFQGTGAADDSGLPNDRFFAVRPEGSVSTLKIQRTERGDSAVYLCASSPDGKTYEQYFGPGTRLTVT.

In its sample, this clonotype was seen a few times. One end of the junction does not line up with germline, which may come from a read error. The V and J genes are TRBV4-1 and TRBJ1-4, with D possibly TRBD1 on 6 matching bases. The CDR3 covers 17 residues. Looked up from germline, CDR1 is MGHRA and CDR2 is YSYEKL. The CDR3 is CASSQDPPNRANEKLFF. CDR3 bases: TGCGCCAGCAGCCAAGATCCGCCGAACAGGGCTAACGAAAAACTGTTTTTT.

This clonotype has more than one count but fewer than ten. This chain joins TRBV6-2 or TRBV6-3 and TRBJ2-7; 7 bases map to TRBD2. The germline V gene has CDR1 MNHEY and CDR2 SVGEGT. V lost 0 bases, J lost 1 base, and 0 bases stayed unmatched. This CDR3 spans 14 amino acids. In DNA form, the CDR3 reads TGTGCCAGCAGTTACTCGCGGGGGTCCTACGAGCAGTACTTC. Translating it yields CASSYSRGSYEQYF.

For the CDR3, the DNA is TGTGCCAGCAGCTTAGGACAGGTAAACCCTGTCGAGCAGTACTTC. As protein: CASSLGQVNPVEQYF. The chain carries TRBV11-2 and TRBJ2-7, with a possible D match to TRBD1 (6 bases). Germline values: CDR1 SGHAT, CDR2 FQNNGV. The CDR3 has 15 amino acids. V was clipped by 1 base and J by 6 bases, with 16 bases between them.

A few counts support this clonotype. This chain's CDR3 is CASTLRSGYTEAFF. As DNA, the CDR3 is TGTGCCAGCACCCTCCGGAGCGGTTACACTGAAGCTTTCTTT. The rearrangement links TRBV7-3 to TRBJ1-1; no reliable D call. With 7 bases removed from V and 3 bases from J, the gap between germline ends came to 15 bases. Germline V lookup: CDR1 SGHTA, CDR2 FQGTGA. The CDR3 spans 14 residues.

Only a few counts were recorded for this clonotype. This chain uses TRBV5-1 with TRBJ1-2; D remains unclear. In germline, CDR1 is SGHRS, CDR2 YFSETQ. V lost 4 bases, J lost 3 bases, and 19 bases lay in between. This CDR3 is 16 amino acids long. The CDR3 spells CASSPPAGRPDYGYTF. CDR3 DNA sequence: TGCGCCAGCAGCCCCCCCGCAGGCCGACCAGACTATGGCTACACCTTC.

In its sample, this clonotype was seen many times. The chain is built from TRBV7-8 and TRBJ2-6; TRBD1 aligns across 11 bases. Losses at the gene ends were 5 bases for V and 0 bases for J; bases not matched to a gene: 6. The CDR3 totals 18 residues. Germline lookup yields CDR1 SGHVS and CDR2 FQNEAQ. The CDR3 nucleotides read TGTGCCAGCAGCCCCGGACAGGGGGCGATCTCTGGGGCCAACGTCCTGACTTTC. Protein sequence: CASSPGQGAISGANVLTF.